This TCR beta chain was sequenced during a study of T cells in Graves' hyperthyroidism and ophthalmopathy (dated by TCRdb to the late 2010s). For context, the study as a whole: Peripheral blood was sampled at the time of initial diagnosis, prior to any treatment. To identify TCR V-J signatures that set the groups apart, the researchers used a discovery cohort of 100 patients, made up of under 50 with Graves' ophthalmopathy and some 60 with stable Graves' hyperthyroidism. Prospective prediction of ophthalmopathy was tested in an independent validation cohort consisting of 18 hyperthyroidism patients and more than 15 patients who later progressed to ophthalmopathy. The 80 to 100 discovery patients were randomly divided into training and test sets at a 7:3 ratio. The study also compared thyroid tissue and blood T-cell repertoires from more than five Graves' hyperthyroidism patients. After blood sampling, hyperthyroidism patients were treated with methimazole at a starting dose of 30 mg daily, and ophthalmopathy patients were treated with high-dose intravenous methylprednisolone. TCR Vbeta CDR3 sequencing of 130 to 150 peripheral blood samples (approximately 44 ophthalmopathy, around 80 hyperthyroidism and approximately 17 progressor patients) is reported in the paper.

Trimming takes 4 bases from V and 4 bases from J, and the germline ends sit 8 bases apart. The CDR3 runs 13 residues from the cysteine to the phenylalanine. The CDR3 DNA has 39 bases and is translated from base 1. CDR1 and CDR2 are drawn from the germline V gene (reference sequence): GTSNPN, SVGIG. Graves' hyperthyroidism was defined as stable when no progression to ophthalmopathy occurred over 18 months of follow-up. Hyperthyroidism patients were newly diagnosed, had a disease duration of under 2 months, and were aged 18 to 65 years. The study excluded patients with uncontrolled infections, other autoimmune diseases, pregnancy or lactation. Clinical symptoms, serum thyroxine and TRAb, thyroid ultrasound, and orbital computed tomography formed the basis for the diagnoses. PBMCs were separated from roughly 9.3 ml of fresh peripheral blood using Ficoll-Paque density gradient centrifugation. Total RNA was extracted with Trizol reagent, and quality was checked on an Agilent 2100 Bioanalyzer.

As concerns this clonotype: Its antigen is not yet known. Base quality data are lacking; no much larger clone is found one base away.

The study at large found these results: Sample size was not statistically predetermined, and blinding of investigators to group allocation was not performed. In validation, progression to ophthalmopathy was predicted by the model with 70% to 71% sensitivity and 72.22% specificity, a median of approximately 6.5 months before onset. A 13 V-J signature model separated ophthalmopathy from stable hyperthyroidism, with 87.88% sensitivity and roughly 81% specificity in cross-validation and 80%/75% in testing. Blood samples also contained most of the expanded thyroid clonotypes (frequency above 0.001), which suggests that blood repertoires may reflect thyroid immune responses.

The TCR beta CDR3 regions were amplified from the RNA transcripts. The TCR CDR3 was subjected to a first round of RT-PCR using the HTBI primer set and the Qiagen OneStep RT-PCR kit. A second multiplex PCR round built the libraries, followed by size selection and purification. Paired-end sequencing of the libraries was performed with 100 bp reads on an Illumina HiSeq2000. On the authors' methods: SOAPnuke was used to process the raw data, with reads discarded if the reads contained adapters or uncalled bases, had a mean Phred below 15, or lacked an exact constant-primer or identifier match. COPE v1.2.5 was used to merge high-quality paired reads, and clonotypes were defined as unique nucleotide sequences. Clonotypes were aligned to IMGT TRBV, TRBD and TRBJ reference segments using MiTCR v1.1. Analysis was restricted to V-J combinations with a frequency above 0.0001, which covered 99.2% of repertoires. The TCS score was defined as F50 (clonal expansion) divided by E x V (chaos), with BLOSUM62-based TCRdist calculated between CDR3 peptides within each V-J. Welch's t-statistics and random forest reduced several hundred V-J features to 13, which were used in a naive Bayes classifier (R e1071). The public reads were run again by TCRdb, first through fastp at Q25 and then through MiXCR, and only productive beta chains were kept. Rows with a matching CDR3 protein are joined into one entry that keeps the most common DNA and genes. TCRdb, not the original authors, processed these V and J calls. Across this sample there are about 360,000 distinct CDR3 sequences, with about 13% seen only once. The ten largest clones represent 9.2% of the sample.

The sequence was collected from a woman under 30 with Graves' hyperthyroidism. The V and J genes are TRBV30 and TRBJ2-6; the D gene cannot be resolved reliably. Sequenced: blood. The CDR3 reads CAWKMRGANVLTF. In nucleotide form, the sequence is TGTGCCTGGAAAATGAGGGGGGCCAACGTCCTGACTTTC.